This TCR beta chain was recorded in a study of blood T cell repertoires in COVID-19 (dated by TCRdb to 2018 to 2020). For the wider study: The collaborator samples originated in the United States, Italy and Spain and spanned the acute and convalescent phases of COVID-19. HLA class I and class II types, where available, came from metadata supplied by the sample provider rather than from assay-based typing. The repertoires were made available in a free public database intended to serve as a resource for research on the immune response to SARS-CoV-2. A de-identified subject ID, COVID-19 status, age in years and sex were almost always included in the sample metadata. Subjects who had been exposed to COVID-19, were actively infected with it, or had recovered from it provided the deeply sampled blood TCRbeta repertoires that made up the dataset. The material from the prospective study consisted of cDNA or gDNA derived from T cells, B-cell-depleted T cells, or PBMCs. Samples were obtained from the ongoing ImmuneRACE study (first 160 participants) and from over 1,000 subjects provided by 6 global collaborators.

Whole blood was collected in K2EDTA tubes by collaborating institutions according to the institutions' own protocols. For TCRbeta analysis, collaborators shipped samples in one of three forms: frozen whole blood, isolated PBMCs, or DNA extracted from either of those sample types. The investigation overall reported the following: How much clinical and demographic metadata was included differed by source and by participant, and the metadata was provided uncurated.

Concerning this clone: The antigen it binds to is not known. No base-level quality is on record; no much larger clone is a single base apart.

The immunoSEQ Assay, a bias-controlled multiplex PCR, was used to amplify TCRbeta CDR3 regions from genomic DNA. The source study handled its data this way. Within the assay, amplification of reference gene primers was used to estimate how many nucleated cells each sample contained. To quantify the absolute abundance of each unique TCRbeta CDR3 rearrangement, sequence reads were collapsed and filtered. For each sample, productive Simpson clonality was calculated by taking the square root of Simpson's diversity index across productive rearrangements. The table comes from immuneACCESS by way of TCRdb, which keeps in-frame sequences with V and J called. Part of the clones is missing from these tables; in studies checked, under half for an unresolved V gene and the rest for unknown reasons. V and J calls and clone size follow that table, whereas D and trimming were derived from the DNA. The sample data list 180,000 or so clones, and 65% to 90% of these were observed just once. Roughly 8.6% of the sample comes from the top ten.

V and J are truncated by 8 bases and 0 bases respectively, leaving an intervening sequence of 8 bases. Including the terminal cysteine and phenylalanine, the CDR3 comprises 12 residues. Only the CDR3 DNA is retained, 36 bases long and in frame from the first base. From a lookup of the germline V gene, CDR1 and CDR2 are ENHRY and SYGVKD. The material sequenced was peripheral blood. Recombination joined TRBV10-3 with TRBJ2-7; the D gene is unclear. The TCR originated in a man between 60 and 75 years old with acute or convalescent COVID-19. The CDR3 region has the sequence CAISGSSYEQYF. The bases are TGTGCCATCTCAGGCAGCTCCTACGAGCAGTACTTC.